These T cell receptor beta chains were read from a single sample in a study of cytomegalovirus exposure and HLA in healthy donors. Method: immunoSEQ multiplex PCR; TCRdb's copy keeps in-frame clones and lacks some. This table holds around 130,000 clones, 65% to 75% found once. The sequenced material came from PBMCs. Receptor source: a man in his forties in good health and CMV-seropositive. Both conserved end residues are part of each CDR3. A D gene is named only where the DNA matches it firmly. Clone size is given for some rows only: seen once, a few or many times, or a class if the clone is expanded.

CDR3aa	CDR3nt	v_gene	j_gene	abundance	d_gene
CASSPRQGWNQPQHF	TGTGCCAGCAGTCCGCGACAGGGGTGGAATCAGCCCCAGCATTTT	TRBV28	TRBJ1-5	.	TRBD1
CAWSLMVGRRGEKLFF	TGTGCCTGGAGTTTAATGGTTGGGAGGCGTGGTGAAAAACTGTTTTTT	TRBV30	TRBJ1-4	.	.
CASSSGLAGGRSTDTQYF	TGCGCCAGCAGCTCGGGGCTAGCGGGGGGCCGGAGCACAGATACGCAGTATTTT	TRBV5-1	TRBJ2-3	.	TRBD2
CASSEGAGELFF	TGCGCCAGCAGTGAAGGGGCCGGGGAGCTGTTTTTT	TRBV10-1	TRBJ2-2	.	.
CAWSGAPGQGVYEQYF	TGTGCCTGGAGTGGTGCACCGGGACAGGGAGTGTACGAGCAGTACTTC	TRBV30	TRBJ2-7	.	TRBD1
CAWSGTPSDNEKLFF	TGTGCCTGGAGTGGGACACCTTCGGATAATGAAAAACTGTTTTTT	TRBV30	TRBJ1-4	.	.
CASSLGPGQATTNEKLFF	TGTGCCAGCAGCTTAGGTCCGGGACAGGCCACAACTAATGAAAAACTGTTTTTT	TRBV7-8	TRBJ1-4	.	TRBD1
CASSEQVADTQYF	TGTGCCAGCAGCGAACAGGTAGCAGATACGCAGTATTTT	TRBV9	TRBJ2-3	few	.
CASRGTRGPYYNEQFF	TGTGCCAGCAGAGGGACCAGGGGCCCCTATTATAATGAGCAGTTCTTC	TRBV28	TRBJ2-1	.	.
CASSLRQGPDNEQFF	TGTGCCAGCAGCTTAAGACAGGGTCCAGACAATGAGCAGTTCTTC	TRBV7-9	TRBJ2-1	.	TRBD1
CASSLNMGKGADPATNEKLFF	TGTGCCAGCAGCTTAAACATGGGGAAGGGGGCGGACCCCGCAACTAATGAAAAACTGTTTTTT	TRBV7-6	TRBJ1-4	.	TRBD1
CASSLELAGGLDTQYF	TGTGCCAGCAGCTTAGAACTAGCGGGAGGTTTGGATACGCAGTATTTT	TRBV11-2	TRBJ2-3	.	TRBD2
CASSIEGGHSNQPQHF	TGTGCCAGTAGTATAGAAGGCGGACATAGCAATCAGCCCCAGCATTTT	TRBV19	TRBJ1-5	.	.
CASSRNGDRNNEQFF	TGTGCCAGCAGTCGTAACGGGGACAGAAACAATGAGCAGTTCTTC	TRBV5-6	TRBJ2-1	.	TRBD1
CASSFRDRGYNEQFF	TGCGCCAGCAGCTTCCGGGACAGGGGCTACAATGAGCAGTTCTTC	TRBV5-1	TRBJ2-1	.	TRBD1
CASTGARGTSSGNTIYF	TGTGCCAGCACCGGAGCCAGGGGTACTTCTTCTGGAAACACCATATATTTT	TRBV2	TRBJ1-3	few	.
CASSLGLDSYYEQYF	TGCGCCAGCAGCTTGGGTTTAGACAGTTACTACGAGCAGTACTTC	TRBV5-1	TRBJ2-7	.	.
CASSSLTGGGNQPQHF	TGTGCCAGCAGTTCCCTTACAGGTGGGGGGAATCAGCCCCAGCATTTT	TRBV28	TRBJ1-5	few	.
CASSSLLVLYEQYF	TGTGCCAGCAGTTCGCTACTAGTTCTCTACGAGCAGTACTTC	TRBV28	TRBJ2-7	once	.
CASSSLRAGANVLTF	TGTGCCAGCAGTTCTTTGAGGGCTGGGGCCAACGTCCTGACTTTC	TRBV28	TRBJ2-6	.	.
CASSFFPLAKNIQYF	TGTGCCAGCAGTTTTTTCCCACTGGCCAAAAACATTCAGTACTTC	TRBV27	TRBJ2-4	.	.
CASSLGSSNNEQFF	TGCGCCAGCAGCTTGGGGTCTAGCAACAATGAGCAGTTCTTC	TRBV5-1	TRBJ2-1	.	.
CASSEPTGYTEAFF	TGTGCCAGCAGCGAACCTACAGGGTACACTGAAGCTTTCTTT	TRBV7-2	TRBJ1-1	.	.
CATQTTELVRPEQYF	TGTGCCACCCAAACCACGGAACTAGTTAGGCCCGAGCAGTACTTC	TRBV28	TRBJ2-7	.	.
CASSWGTGKNIQYF	TGTGCCAGCAGTTGGGGGACAGGGAAAAACATTCAGTACTTC	TRBV27	TRBJ2-4	once	TRBD1
CASPRGGEQFF	TGTGCCAGCCCCCGGGGGGGTGAGCAGTTCTTC	TRBV6-1	TRBJ2-1	.	TRBD2
CASSSTGASGNTIYF	TGTGCCAGCAGCTCGACCGGAGCCTCTGGAAACACCATATATTTT	TRBV11-2	TRBJ1-3	.	.
CASSQGWGLAGSYNEQFF	TGTGCCAGCAGCCAAGGGTGGGGACTAGCGGGATCCTACAATGAGCAGTTCTTC	TRBV4-2	TRBJ2-1	.	TRBD2
CATSRGGEYNEQFF	TGTGCCACCAGCAGAGGCGGAGAGTACAATGAGCAGTTCTTC	TRBV15	TRBJ2-1	.	.
CASSEFTGGVATQYF	TGTGCCAGCAGTGAATTTACTGGCGGGGTTGCTACGCAGTATTTT	TRBV2	TRBJ2-3	few	.
CASRQGASGANVLTF	TGTGCCAGTAGACAGGGAGCCTCTGGGGCCAACGTCCTGACTTTC	TRBV19	TRBJ2-6	few	.
CASSLYFNGGTDTQYF	TGTGCCAGCAGCTTGTACTTTAACGGGGGCACAGATACGCAGTATTTT	TRBV5-4	TRBJ2-3	.	.